The sequence of this TCR beta chain was determined in a study of CXCR3-negative and CXCR3-positive naive CD8 T cells. This CDR3 region has 16 residues. Germline CDR1 is MDHEN and CDR2 is SYDVKM. With UMI labels, 5' RACE was used to prepare the TRB cDNA libraries. For each CDR3 protein, TCRdb gives one entry from its re-call of the 5' RACE reads, without DNA. The table counts 100,000 to 150,000 distinct CDR3 sequences; about 0.48% lies in the top ten. This chain joins TRBV28 and TRBJ1-5; no DNA is available, so the TRBD1 call from TCRdb remains unchecked. Sequenced material: naive CXCR3- CD8+ T cells from blood. Indicated subset: CD45RO-CCR7+CD27+CD95- naive CD8+ T cells lacking CXCR3 (TNR3-). The receptor's source is a human donor in good health. Some clones in this sample may be carry-over from other donors' samples. The CDR3 region is CASSGTGFSFNQPQHF.